What follows describes a single T cell receptor (beta chain). Its antigen is not identified. The entry originates in a study of cytomegalovirus exposure and HLA in healthy donors. Across the whole study: Among several hundred genotyped donors, roughly 80% fell in the Caucasian-associated ancestry cluster. Points from the study as a whole: The likely origin of a cluster of highly shared sequence variants was a sequencing artifact. Indistinguishable V segments such as TRBV6-2 and TRBV6-3 were excluded.

PCR employed 60 Vbeta and 13 Jbeta primers. Profiled with immunoSEQ multiplex PCR; TCRdb holds only in-frame clones, not every one. Of over 150,000 clones listed, roughly 79% are singletons. The V end lost 3 bases, the J end lost 7 bases, and 13 bases lay between the germline ends. CDR1 is SNHLY and CDR2 is FYNNEI in the germline V gene. This CDR3 is built from 14 residues. This chain joins TRBV2 and TRBJ2-1; tentative D call: TRBD1 (6 bases). The sequencing input was PBMCs. This clonotype originated in a woman aged 50 to 60 in good health and CMV-seronegative. The CDR3 here is CASSDGSRGNEQFF. DNA for the CDR3: TGTGCCAGCAGTGATGGTAGCAGGGGTAATGAGCAGTTCTTC.